This T cell receptor (beta chain) is from a study of metastatic and nonmetastatic thyroid tumors. Turning to the study itself: Patients with malignant and benign thyroid disease provided blood and tumor or nodule tissue, whose repertoires were compared.

This clone was found once. What it binds is not known. With 4 bases clipped from V and 9 bases from J, the junction kept 13 bases outside the gene matches. Looked up from germline, CDR1 is SNHLY and CDR2 is FYNNEI. The CDR3 totals 15 residues. Before thyroid surgery, none of the patients had received any treatment. Original handling: The study's classifier, a distant-metastasis tool for papillary thyroid cancer, was built using CDR3 differences across clinicopathological groups. Using MiXCR, TCRdb reanalyzed the PCR reads. For this entry, the V and J calls and clone size follow TCRdb and not the study's own pipeline. Of around 23,000 clones listed, about 20% are singletons. Study-level points and caveats: Reports indicated that malignant thyroid tumors showed significantly higher TCR beta diversity than benign nodules did, in blood and tumor.

This TCR came from a female donor with papillary thyroid cancer or a benign thyroid nodule (not recorded which). Some clones in this sample may be carry-over from other donors' samples. This chain uses TRBV2 with TRBJ2-7; 9 bases line up with TRBD2. The sequencing input was blood. The CDR3 region has the DNA TGTGCCAGCAGTGGCGGAGGTAGCGGGAGAGGCGGGCAGTACTTC. This sequence encodes CASSGGGSGRGGQYF.